Listed below are T cell receptor beta chains from one sample, sequenced in a study of Ad26.COV2.S vaccination and SARS-CoV-2 variants. Assay: immunoSEQ multiplex PCR; the TCRdb copy retains only in-frame clones and omits some. Of about 450,000 clones listed, 89% are singletons. The sample in question was peripheral blood, obtained in a trial of Ad26.COV2.S vaccine versus placebo. The receptors here all came from a person aged 18 to 59 who received the Ad26.COV2.S COVID-19 vaccine or a placebo. Both conserved end residues are trimmed from each CDR3. The order of the fields is V gene, clone size, CDR3 protein. Only part of the rows carry a size: once, few, many, or a class if the clone is expanded.

>TRBV7-9|.
ASSADRKTGKLF
>TRBV5-1|few
ASSHRSAVIKLANYGYT
>TRBV2|.
ASRAQGDGNTIY
>TRBV19|.
ASQIGGQVPQPQH
>TRBV5-5|once
ASSSAPRSSNQPQH
>TRBV19|.
ASMSLGQGANYGYT
>TRBV19|.
ASSIGPGQGARSNQPQH
>TRBV7-9|once
ASSLRENTEAF
>TRBV7-8|.
ASSPRTGARKLF
>TRBV5-1|.
ASSLGQGEQY
>TRBV19|once
ASTLGPGQGAGKGYT
>TRBV19|.
ASSMVQANEQF
>TRBV9|.
ASSGRGLSNQPQH
>TRBV30|.
AWSRTAGSGELF
>TRBV7-2|.
ASSLGSRGGSPLH
>TRBV6-6|.
ASSYQTGGRVEKLF
>TRBV4-3|.
ASSQVQNYGYT
>TRBV18|.
ASSPGQGAFSTEAF
>TRBV6-5|.
ASIEGGTHQPQH
>TRBV28|.
ASSPVAGATTNEKLF
>TRBV9|.
ASSERDNQPQH
>TRBV5-4|.
ASSLVSGRRNEQF
>TRBV2|.
ASRDRVRFTEAF
>TRBV24-1|few
ATSWAYGYT
>TRBV7-2|.
ASSLSGNTGELF
>TRBV19|once
ASSIWMGQGWTGELF
>TRBV7-9|.
ASSPRPGLGI
>TRBV12-5|.
ASGLRPGSEQF
>TRBV11-2|.
ASSPPGSPETQY
>TRBV5-1|.
ASSLGPGSETQY
>TRBV6-2/TRBV6-3|.
ASSYFKGNKNIQY
>TRBV24-1|.
ATSDSGADTQY
>TRBV7-3|.
ASSSSGANVLT
>TRBV19|.
ASSGLSGRLDGNTIY
>TRBV3-1/TRBV3-2|.
ASSQGFFEKLF
>TRBV5-4|few
ASSVDQASYNSPLH
>TRBV20-1|.
SAMEGGYT
>TRBV7-9|few
ASSLSASGDYTDTQY
>TRBV3-1/TRBV3-2|once
ASSPTDPTYNEQF
>TRBV19|.
ASRGLYSNQPQH
>TRBV2|.
ASSELGTGGYNQPQH
>TRBV5-1|.
ASKLDINTEAF
>TRBV4-2|.
ASSQVISNQPQH